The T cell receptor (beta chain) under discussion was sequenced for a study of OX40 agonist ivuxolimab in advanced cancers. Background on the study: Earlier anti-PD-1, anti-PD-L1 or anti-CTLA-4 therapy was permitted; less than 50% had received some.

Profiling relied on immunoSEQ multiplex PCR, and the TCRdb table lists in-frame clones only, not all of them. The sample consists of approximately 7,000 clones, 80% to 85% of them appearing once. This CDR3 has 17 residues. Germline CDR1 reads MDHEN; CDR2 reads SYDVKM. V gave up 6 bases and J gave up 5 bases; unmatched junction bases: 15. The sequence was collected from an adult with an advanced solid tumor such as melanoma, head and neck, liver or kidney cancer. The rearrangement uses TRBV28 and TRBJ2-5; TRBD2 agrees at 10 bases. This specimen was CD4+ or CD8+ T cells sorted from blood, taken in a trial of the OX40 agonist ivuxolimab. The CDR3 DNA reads TGTGCCAGCAGCCCCGCCGAACTAGCGGGGTTTAAGGAGACCCAGTACTTC. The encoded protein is CASSPAELAGFKETQYF.